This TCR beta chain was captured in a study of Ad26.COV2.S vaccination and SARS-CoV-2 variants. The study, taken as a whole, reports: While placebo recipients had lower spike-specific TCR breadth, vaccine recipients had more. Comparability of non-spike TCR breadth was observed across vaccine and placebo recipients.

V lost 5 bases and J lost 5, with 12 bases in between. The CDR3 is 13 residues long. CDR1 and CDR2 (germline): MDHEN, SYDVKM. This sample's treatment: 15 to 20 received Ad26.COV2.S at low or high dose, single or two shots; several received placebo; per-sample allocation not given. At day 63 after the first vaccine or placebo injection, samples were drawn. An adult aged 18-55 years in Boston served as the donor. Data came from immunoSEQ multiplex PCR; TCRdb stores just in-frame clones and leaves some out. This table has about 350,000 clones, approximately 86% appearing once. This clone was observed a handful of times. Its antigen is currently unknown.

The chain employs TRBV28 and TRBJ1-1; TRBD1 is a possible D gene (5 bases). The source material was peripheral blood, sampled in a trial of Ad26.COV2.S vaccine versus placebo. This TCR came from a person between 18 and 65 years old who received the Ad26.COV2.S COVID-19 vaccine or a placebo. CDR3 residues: CASSPGTGTEAFF. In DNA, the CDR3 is TGTGCCAGCAGTCCCGGGACCGGGACTGAAGCTTTCTTT.